This T cell receptor (beta chain) originates from a study of blood T cell repertoires in COVID-19. Study background: Samples came from the United States, Italy and Spain, spanning acute and convalescent COVID-19. Sample material is recorded as cDNA or gDNA derived from T cells, B-cell-depleted T cells, or PBMCs.

As originally analysed: The authors estimated nucleated cell counts from reference gene primer amplification. Sequencing used immunoSEQ multiplex PCR; TCRdb keeps in-frame clones, though not all of them. The V and J calls and clone size were taken over from that table, and D and trimming were inferred from the DNA. The data hold roughly 110,000 clones, with around 89% observed a single time. The receptor comes from a human donor with acute or convalescent COVID-19. The donor label of this sample is uncertain. Input material: peripheral blood.

The CDR3 protein is CASSAWTADNSPLHF. The CDR3 DNA sequence: TGTGCCAGCAGCGCCTGGACAGCAGATAATTCACCCCTCCACTTT. The chain uses TRBV5-5 and TRBJ1-6; D may be TRBD1 (6 bases). CDR3 length: 15 residues. V was clipped by 4 bases and J by 5 bases, with 13 bases between them. Germline V CDR1 and CDR2: SGHKS, YYEKEE (reference sequence).